This T cell receptor beta chain was identified during a study of blood T cell repertoires in COVID-19. Across the whole study: The study drew acute and convalescent COVID-19 samples from the United States, Italy and Spain. In each case, the material was cDNA or gDNA derived from T cells, B-cell-depleted T cells, or PBMCs.

Per the original methods: Reference gene primer amplification in the assay estimated nucleated cell counts. Measured with immunoSEQ multiplex PCR; TCRdb has only the in-frame clones, and not every one. V and J calls and clone size come straight from that table; D and trimming were deduced from the DNA. The sample includes about 180,000 clones, over 80% of them seen just once. The germline gives CDR1 MDHEN, CDR2 SYDVKM. The length of the CDR3 is 15 residues. Trimming pared 3 bases from V and 3 bases from J, leaving 14 bases between. This chain joins TRBV28 and TRBJ1-2, with D tentatively TRBD1 (5 bases). The sample taken for sequencing was peripheral blood. This receptor was obtained from a woman between 65 and 79 years old with acute or convalescent COVID-19. This CDR3 is CASSLTGLRDYGYTF. CDR3 DNA sequence: TGTGCCAGCAGTTTGACGGGACTGAGAGACTATGGCTACACCTTC.